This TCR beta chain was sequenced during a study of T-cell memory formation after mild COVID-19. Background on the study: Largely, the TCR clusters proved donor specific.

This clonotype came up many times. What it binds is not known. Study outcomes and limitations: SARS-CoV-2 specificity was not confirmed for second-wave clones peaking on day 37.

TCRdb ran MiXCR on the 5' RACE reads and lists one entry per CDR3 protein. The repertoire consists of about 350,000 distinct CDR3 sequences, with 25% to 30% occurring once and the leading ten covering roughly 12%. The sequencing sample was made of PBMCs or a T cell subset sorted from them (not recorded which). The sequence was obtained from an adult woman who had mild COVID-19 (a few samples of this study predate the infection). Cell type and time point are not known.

DNA for the CDR3: TGTGCCAGCAGCGTAGGCGGACAGGACGGCTCCTACGAGCAGTACTTC. This translates into CASSVGGQDGSYEQYF. This sequence joins TRBV9 and TRBJ2-7; 7 bases align to TRBD1. From germline, CDR1 is SGDLS and CDR2 YYNGEE. This CDR3 is built from 16 residues. V was clipped by 0 bases and J by 0 bases; unmatched bases: 6.